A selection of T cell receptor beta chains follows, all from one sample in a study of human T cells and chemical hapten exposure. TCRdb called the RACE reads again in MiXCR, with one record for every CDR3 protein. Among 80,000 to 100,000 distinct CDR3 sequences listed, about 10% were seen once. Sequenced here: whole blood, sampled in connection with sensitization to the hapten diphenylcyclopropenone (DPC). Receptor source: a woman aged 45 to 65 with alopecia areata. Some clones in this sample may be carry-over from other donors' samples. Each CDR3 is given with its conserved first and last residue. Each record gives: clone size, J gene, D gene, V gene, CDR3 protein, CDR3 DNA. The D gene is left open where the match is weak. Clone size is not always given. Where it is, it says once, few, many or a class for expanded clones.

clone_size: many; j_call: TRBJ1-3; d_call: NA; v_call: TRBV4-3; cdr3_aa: CASSLVLGSGNTIYF; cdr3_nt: TGCGCCAGCAGCCTCGTTCTTGGCTCTGGAAACACCATATATTTT
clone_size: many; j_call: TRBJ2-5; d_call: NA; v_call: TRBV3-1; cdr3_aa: CASSQVATQYF; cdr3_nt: TGTGCCAGCAGCCAAGTGGCGACCCAGTACTTC
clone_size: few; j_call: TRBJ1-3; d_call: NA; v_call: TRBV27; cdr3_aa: CASSPLERGNTIYF; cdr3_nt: TGTGCCAGCAGTCCTTTGGAGCGGGGAAACACCATATATTTT
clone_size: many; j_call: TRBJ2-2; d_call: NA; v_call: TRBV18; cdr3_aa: CASSPPGTANTGELFF; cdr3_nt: TGTGCCAGCTCACCACCGGGTACCGCGAACACCGGGGAGCTGTTTTTT
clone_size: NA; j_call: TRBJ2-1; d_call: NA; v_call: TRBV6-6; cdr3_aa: CASSEISDNEQFF; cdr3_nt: TGTGCCAGCAGTGAAATCTCAGACAATGAGCAGTTCTTC
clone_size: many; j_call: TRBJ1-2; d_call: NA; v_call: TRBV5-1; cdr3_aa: CASSLQGPDNYGYTF; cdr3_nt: TGCGCCAGCAGCTTGCAGGGGCCCGATAACTATGGCTACACCTTC
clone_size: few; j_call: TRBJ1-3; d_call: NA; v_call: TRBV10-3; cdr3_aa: CAISGGAGNTIYF; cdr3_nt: TGTGCCATCAGTGGAGGGGCTGGAAACACCATATATTTT
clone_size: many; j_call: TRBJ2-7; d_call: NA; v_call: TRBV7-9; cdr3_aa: CASSPYREPGEQYF; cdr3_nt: TGTGCCAGCAGCCCGTACAGGGAACCGGGGGAGCAGTACTTC
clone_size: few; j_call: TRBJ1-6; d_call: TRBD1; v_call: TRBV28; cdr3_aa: CASRTGYSPLHF; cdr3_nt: TGTGCCAGCAGGACAGGGTATTCACCCCTCCACTTT
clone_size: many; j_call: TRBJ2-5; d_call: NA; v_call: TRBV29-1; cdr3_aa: CSAGPQETQYF; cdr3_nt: TGCAGCGCCGGGCCTCAAGAGACCCAGTACTTC
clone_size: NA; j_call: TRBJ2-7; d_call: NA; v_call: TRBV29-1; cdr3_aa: CSVGGLADRGYEQYF; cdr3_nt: TGCAGCGTGGGTGGACTAGCGGACAGGGGGTACGAGCAGTACTTC
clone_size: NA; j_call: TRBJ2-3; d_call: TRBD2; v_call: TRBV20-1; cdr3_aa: CSTRDARGSGDTQYF; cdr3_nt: TGCAGTACTAGAGATGCTCGCGGGAGTGGTGATACGCAGTATTTT